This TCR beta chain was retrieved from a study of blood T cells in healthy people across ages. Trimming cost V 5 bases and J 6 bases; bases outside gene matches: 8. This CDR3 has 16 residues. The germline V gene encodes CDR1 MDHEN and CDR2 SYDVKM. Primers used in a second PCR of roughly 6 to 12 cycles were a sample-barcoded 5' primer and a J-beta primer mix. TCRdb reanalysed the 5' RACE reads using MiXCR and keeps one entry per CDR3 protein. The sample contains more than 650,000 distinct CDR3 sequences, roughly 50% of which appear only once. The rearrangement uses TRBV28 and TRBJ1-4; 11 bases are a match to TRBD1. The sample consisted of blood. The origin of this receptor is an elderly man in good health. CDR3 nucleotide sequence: TGTGCCAGCAGTCCCTTGGACAGGGGGCTTGATGAAAAACTGTTTTTT. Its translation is CASSPLDRGLDEKLFF. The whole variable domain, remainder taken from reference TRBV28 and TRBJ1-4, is DVKVTQSSRYLVKRTGEKVFLECVQDMDHENMFWYRQDPGLGLRLIYFSYDVKMKEKGDIPEGYSVSREKKERFSLILESASTNQTSMYLCASSPLDRGLDEKLFFGSGTQLSVL.